This T cell receptor (beta chain) was documented in a study of blood T cell repertoires in COVID-19. About the research overall: The United States, Italy and Spain were the sources of the acute and convalescent COVID-19 samples.

This table comes from immunoSEQ multiplex PCR, and its TCRdb copy is limited to in-frame clones, with some not included. The table lists 150,000 to 200,000 clones, roughly four fifths of them singletons. Germline CDR1 MNHEY, CDR2 SVGAGI. V shed 4 bases and J shed 6 bases, with 15 bases lying between them. The CDR3 covers 14 residues. Sequenced sample: peripheral blood. The source is a woman of 80 years or more with acute or convalescent COVID-19. The chain uses TRBV6-5 and TRBJ1-2; D possibly corresponds to TRBD1 (6 bases). The CDR3 nucleotides are TGTGCCAGCAGTTCACAGGGTGGTATTAATGGCTACACCTTC. This sequence encodes CASSSQGGINGYTF.